The rows below give T cell receptor beta chains drawn from one sample of a study of OX40 agonist ivuxolimab in advanced cancers. Sequencing was performed with immunoSEQ multiplex PCR; in TCRdb, only in-frame clones are kept and a portion is missing. Seen here are some 80,000 clones, under 90% observed once, and the top ten hold over 2.5%. The specimen was CD4+ or CD8+ T cells sorted from blood, collected in a trial of the OX40 agonist ivuxolimab. Source of these receptors: an adult with an advanced solid tumor such as melanoma, head and neck, liver or kidney cancer. Both conserved end residues are part of each CDR3.

V,CDR3
TRBV19,CASRNRALNTEAFF
TRBV6-4,CASSDMTGTEAFF
TRBV5-6,CASSLAVAGHYEQYF
TRBV6-5,CASSPEARDSPQQFF
TRBV27,CASSPVGLAANTGELFF
TRBV30,CAWSDRGPPPQYF
TRBV15,CATSRDWAGPGTSVTYEQYF
TRBV11-1,CASSLEVFYEQYF
TRBV30,CAWSVGPTNTGELFF
TRBV7-7,CASSLAPAIYEQYF
TRBV11-2,CASSLEAGFLRGYTF
TRBV6-5,CASSSRGGSVHEQYF
TRBV5-1,CASSLAGFTNEKLFF
TRBV28,CASSLAHRAESYTF
TRBV28,CASTGRSYGYTF
TRBV29-1,CSVEAPRADRQYEQYF
TRBV5-6,CASSFTGTDTQYF
TRBV7-2,CASSYTRGAGMFF
TRBV6-1,CATPVNQPQHF
TRBV10-3,CATMTGLDNEQFF
TRBV7-2,CASSSTWGQGEQYF
TRBV19,CATRPQGASGNTIYF
TRBV7-9,CASSLLEGETQYF
TRBV5-1,CASSFQGTPDTQYF
TRBV5-4,CASSLGFAGGTQYF
TRBV10-3,CAISNRDRGSEQYF
TRBV5-1,CASSLVLLGNEQFF
TRBV7-9,CASSLGGVRNTEAFF
TRBV30,CAWGRQGGTGELFF
TRBV19,CASSRQGLVYGYTF
TRBV9,CASSVGVAQPQHF
TRBV5-1,CASSPLGGSPTKSQHF
TRBV6-1,CASNSLTGVERPLHF
TRBV28,CASSGGGAGNTEAFF
TRBV19,CARSRLSNTGELFF
TRBV6-5,CASSYPRGGGTEAFF
TRBV28,CASSLLRAEAFF
TRBV28,CASSFARQGAPVKFF
TRBV6-1,CASSESPGQGNYGYTF
TRBV7-9,CASSSRLAGGPRRNEQFF
TRBV11-2,CASSSHRGPYNEQFF
TRBV5-6,CASSLEAGLGYTF
TRBV6-1,CASSPPRTGVETQYF